The 14 T cell receptor beta chains below were found in one sample sequenced in a study of CD8 T cells in ankylosing spondylitis. In TCRdb, the 5' RACE reads were re-called with MiXCR into one record per CDR3 protein. The sample includes around 210,000 distinct CDR3 sequences, less than 9.5% of them seen just once. The sample was blood, either unsorted or a sorted T cell fraction (not recorded which). Receptors were obtained from a female donor with ankylosing spondylitis or in good health (not recorded which).

This clonotype has a count of ten or more. The rearrangement uses TRBV10-2 and TRBJ2-3, with 9 bases lining up with TRBD2. The CDR3 spans 15 residues. The junction had 8 bases not matched to a gene; V was cut back by 4 bases and J by 6 bases. From germline, CDR1 is WSHSY and CDR2 SAAADI. CDR3 sequence (DNA): TGCGCCAGCAGTGCGACACCTACTAGCGGGGATACGCAGTATTTT. Its protein is CASSATPTSGDTQYF.

This clonotype was counted ten times or more. The chain employs TRBV20-1 and TRBJ2-7; 11 bases are shared with TRBD2. The CDR3 is made up of 15 amino acids. Germline V gene sequence: CDR1 DFQATT, CDR2 SNEGSKA (reference sequence). Germline trimming cut 2 bases from V and 7 bases from J; bases unmatched to any gene: 10. CDR3 in DNA: TGCAGTGCTAGATCCCTAGCGGGAGGTCGTGTAGAGCAGTACTTC. It codes for CSARSLAGGRVEQYF.

This clonotype was detected many times. V gene TRBV25-1 combines with J gene TRBJ1-2; D unclear. The CDR3 is 14 amino acids. V gave up 4 bases and J gave up 5 bases, with 14 bases separating them. Looked up from germline, CDR1 is MGHDK and CDR2 is SYGVNS. CDR3 loop: CASSASNAAYGYTF. The CDR3 DNA sequence: TGTGCCAGCAGTGCCTCGAACGCAGCATATGGCTACACCTTC.

This clonotype was observed many times. The chain is built from TRBV5-1 and TRBJ2-1, with D tentatively TRBD1 or TRBD2 (6 bases each). V lost 8 bases and J lost 5, with 14 bases in between. The germline gives CDR1 SGHRS, CDR2 YFSETQ. This CDR3 contains 13 residues. The CDR3 region has the DNA TGCGCCAGTGAGGAGGGGGGAAACAATGAGCAGTTCTTC. Translated, it gives CASEEGGNNEQFF.

This clonotype showed up just a few times. The chain carries TRBV6-5 and TRBJ1-3, with D maybe TRBD1 (5 bases). Per the germline V gene, CDR1 is MNHEY and CDR2 is SVGAGI. Trimming left V 0 bases short and J 0 bases short, with 12 bases between. The CDR3 length is 17 residues. CDR3 protein: CASSYSRQLHSGNTIYF. For the CDR3, the DNA is TGTGCCAGCAGTTACTCGCGACAGCTCCACTCTGGAAACACCATATATTTT.

The J gene is TRBJ2-5, the V gene TRBV11-1; maybe TRBD2 (6 bases). Germline values: CDR1 SGHAT, CDR2 FQDESV (reference sequence). The CDR3 consists of 17 residues. V was clipped by 5 bases and J by 4 bases, with 23 bases between them. CDR3 loop: CASSRQIDGTLGETQYF. The CDR3 DNA reads as TGTGCCAGCAGCCGGCAAATTGACGGGACTCTGGGAGAGACCCAGTACTTC.

This clonotype showed up many times. The gene calls are TRBV27 and TRBJ2-1, with 10 bases matching TRBD1. V gave up 2 bases and J gave up 6 bases; unmatched junction bases: 7. From germline, CDR1 is MNHEY and CDR2 SMNVEV (reference sequence). The CDR3 is made up of 16 amino acids. This CDR3 reads CASSLRPGTGVNEQFF. The CDR3 DNA reads TGTGCCAGCAGTTTAAGGCCAGGGACAGGGGTCAATGAGCAGTTCTTC.

At least ten counts were recorded for this clonotype. The V and J genes are TRBV5-1 and TRBJ1-4; unclear D gene. Trimming left V 4 bases short and J 4 bases short, with 14 bases between. This CDR3 spans 15 amino acids. Germline lookup yields CDR1 SGHRS and CDR2 YFSETQ. The CDR3 nucleotides read TGCGCCAGCAGCCCTCTGGCACCGGGTAATGAAAAACTGTTTTTT. Translated: CASSPLAPGNEKLFF. Filled out from reference TRBV5-1 and TRBJ1-4, the complete variable domain reads KAGVTQTPRYLIKTRGQQVTLSCSPISGHRSVSWYQQTPGQGLQFLFEYFSETQRNKGNFPGRFSGRQFSNSRSEMNVSTLELGDSALYLCASSPLAPGNEKLFFGSGTQLSVL.

CDR3 in DNA: TGTGCCAGCAGTTACTCCGTTAGCGGGGGCAGAGAGACCCAGTACTTC. Its translation: CASSYSVSGGRETQYF. The rearrangement links TRBV6-5 to TRBJ2-5; 9 nucleotides match TRBD2. V dropped 0 bases and J dropped 4; count of bases not matched to a gene: 6. The germline V gene encodes CDR1 MNHEY and CDR2 SVGAGI. There are 16 residues in the CDR3.

In this sample, this clonotype turned up many times. The genes are TRBV29-1 and TRBJ2-3; no definite D call. Germline-derived CDR1 and CDR2 are SQVTM and ANQGSEA. The CDR3 has 13 amino acids. The germline V and J ends were trimmed by 5 bases and 2 bases, with 11 bases remaining between them. CDR3 DNA sequence: TGCAGCGTTCGTCTTATAAACACAGATACGCAGTATTTT. Translated: CSVRLINTDTQYF.

This clonotype was detected many times. CDR3 nucleotide sequence: TGCAGTGCGCAATCAGGGGCTCGGGGCAATCAGCCCCAGCATTTT. It specifies CSAQSGARGNQPQHF. This rearrangement joins TRBV20-1 to TRBJ1-5; TRBD1 might be the D (6 bases). Trimming cost V 6 bases and J 2 bases, with 17 bases left between them. The CDR3 loop spans 15 amino acids. CDR1 DFQATT and CDR2 SNEGSKA come from the germline V gene (reference sequence).

This clonotype has ten or more counts. The chain joins TRBV6-2 or TRBV6-3 to TRBJ2-1; D gene ambiguous. Trimming pared 0 bases from V and 3 bases from J, leaving 6 bases between. CDR1 and CDR2 from the germline V gene are MNHEY and SVGEGT. CDR3 size: 14 residues. The CDR3 protein is CASSYSGFYNEQFF. The CDR3 DNA is TGTGCCAGCAGTTACTCTGGCTTCTACAATGAGCAGTTCTTC.

Many counts were recorded for this clonotype. The V and J genes are TRBV12-3 or TRBV12-4 and TRBJ2-4; D call uncertain. The CDR3 spans 14 residues. Deletions cut 9 bases from V and 8 bases from J, with 20 bases between. The CDR3 protein is CASALDLTVDIQYF. The CDR3 DNA follows: TGTGCCAGTGCCCTCGACCTCACGGTGGACATTCAGTACTTC.

This clonotype was picked up many times. The genes are TRBV12-3 or TRBV12-4 and TRBJ1-2; TRBD1 matches at 9 bases. Germline trimming cut 2 bases from V and 6 bases from J; bases unmatched to any gene: 10. There are 16 residues in the CDR3. CDR3 region: CASSLPQGTGRDGYTF. CDR3 coding DNA: TGTGCCAGCAGTTTACCCCAAGGGACAGGGAGGGATGGCTACACCTTC.